This T cell receptor beta chain was obtained from a study of T cell repertoires in cytomegalovirus infection. This clonotype was detected ten times or more. Its antigen remains unknown. TCRdb reprocessed the reads with MiXCR, giving one entry per CDR3 protein. The sample holds 700,000 to 950,000 distinct CDR3 sequences, 30% to 35% seen once. Trimming at V came to 3 bases and at J to 6 bases, leaving 9 bases not matched to a gene. Per the germline V gene, CDR1 is MNHEY and CDR2 is SMNVEV (reference sequence). The CDR3 runs 15 residues. The source was cultured CD8+ T cells from PBMCs, collected from culture after CMV antigen stimulation. The clonotype comes from a human donor in good health (CMV status not recorded). Some clones in this sample may be carry-over from other donors' samples. V gene TRBV27 combines with J gene TRBJ1-2; 8 bases are a match to TRBD1. Written as DNA, the CDR3 is TGTGCCAGCAGTTTGGGATCAGGGGGCTCAGATGGCTACACCTTC. Amino acids: CASSLGSGGSDGYTF.